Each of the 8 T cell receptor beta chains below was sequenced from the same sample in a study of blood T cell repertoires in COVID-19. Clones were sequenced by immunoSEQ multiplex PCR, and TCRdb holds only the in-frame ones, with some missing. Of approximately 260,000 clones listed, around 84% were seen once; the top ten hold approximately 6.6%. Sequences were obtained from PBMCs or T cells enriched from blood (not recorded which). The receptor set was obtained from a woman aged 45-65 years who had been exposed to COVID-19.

The CDR3 bases are TGTGCCAGCAGGGTACAGGGGCGGGATGGCTACACCTTC. Translation: CASRVQGRDGYTF. The chain uses TRBV12-3 or TRBV12-4 and TRBJ1-2, with 7 bases aligning to TRBD1. J gave up 6 bases and V 6 bases, and 7 bases lay outside the gene matches. The CDR3 contains 13 residues.

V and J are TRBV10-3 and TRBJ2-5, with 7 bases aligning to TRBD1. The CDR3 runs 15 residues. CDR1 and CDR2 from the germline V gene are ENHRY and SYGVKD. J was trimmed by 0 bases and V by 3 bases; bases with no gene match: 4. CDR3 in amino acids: CAISDRTGNQETQYF. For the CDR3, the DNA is TGTGCCATCAGTGATAGGACAGGTAACCAAGAGACCCAGTACTTC.

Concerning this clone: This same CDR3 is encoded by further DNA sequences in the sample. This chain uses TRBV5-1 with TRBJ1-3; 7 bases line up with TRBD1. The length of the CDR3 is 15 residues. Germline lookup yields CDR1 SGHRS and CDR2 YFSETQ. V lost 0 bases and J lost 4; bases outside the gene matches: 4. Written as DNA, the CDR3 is TGCGCCAGCAGCTTGGAGGGGGCGTCGGGAAACACCATATATTTT. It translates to CASSLEGASGNTIYF.

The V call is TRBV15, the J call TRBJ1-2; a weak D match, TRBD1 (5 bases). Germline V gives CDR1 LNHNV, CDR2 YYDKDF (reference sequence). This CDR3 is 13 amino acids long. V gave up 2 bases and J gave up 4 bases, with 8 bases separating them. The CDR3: CATSRSDSYGYTF. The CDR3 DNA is TGTGCCACCAGCAGAAGCGACAGCTATGGCTACACCTTC.

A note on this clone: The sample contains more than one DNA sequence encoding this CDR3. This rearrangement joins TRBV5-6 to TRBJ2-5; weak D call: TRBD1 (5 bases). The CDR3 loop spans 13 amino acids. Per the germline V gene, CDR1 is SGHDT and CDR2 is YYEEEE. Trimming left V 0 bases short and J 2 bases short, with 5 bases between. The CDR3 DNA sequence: TGTGCCAGCAGCTTGGGGACACAAGAGACCCAGTACTTC. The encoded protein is CASSLGTQETQYF.

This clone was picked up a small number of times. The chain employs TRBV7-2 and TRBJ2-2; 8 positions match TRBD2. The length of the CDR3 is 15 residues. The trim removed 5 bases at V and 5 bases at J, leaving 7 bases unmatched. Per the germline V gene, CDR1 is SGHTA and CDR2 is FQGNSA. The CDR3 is CASSPGGAGTGELFF. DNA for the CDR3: TGTGCCAGCAGCCCCGGGGGGGCGGGTACCGGGGAGCTGTTTTTT.

The CDR3 bases are TGTGCCAGCAGCGCGCAGTCTCCCTTGTCGGGCACTGAAGCTTTCTTT. Translated, it gives CASSAQSPLSGTEAFF. The rearrangement joins TRBV11-2 to TRBJ1-1, with D unresolved. The germline V and J ends were trimmed by 5 bases and 4 bases, with 20 bases remaining between them. Per the germline V gene, CDR1 is SGHAT and CDR2 is FQNNGV. This CDR3 region has 16 residues.

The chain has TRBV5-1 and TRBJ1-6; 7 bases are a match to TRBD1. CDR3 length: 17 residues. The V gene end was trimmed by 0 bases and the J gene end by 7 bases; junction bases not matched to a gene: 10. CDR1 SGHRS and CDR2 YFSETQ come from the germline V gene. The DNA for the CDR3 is TGCGCCAGCAGCTTGGAGTCAACAGGGGTAGGGAATTCACCCCTCCACTTT. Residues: CASSLESTGVGNSPLHF.